One sample yielded the 16 T cell receptor beta chains listed below, sequenced in a study of cytomegalovirus exposure and HLA in healthy donors. The PCR was carried out with 60 Vbeta primers and 13 Jbeta primers. Measured with immunoSEQ multiplex PCR; TCRdb has only the in-frame clones, and not every one. The top ten clones hold about 4.7% of a sample with 120,000 or so clones, roughly a tenth of them seen once. The sequencing input was PBMCs. These receptors were taken from a woman in her late teens or twenties in good health and CMV-seropositive.

The rearrangement uses TRBV29-1 and TRBJ2-1; the match to TRBD1 covers 9 bases. This CDR3 spans 17 amino acids. CDR1 and CDR2 from the germline V gene are SQVTM and ANQGSEA. The ends lost 5 bases at V and 8 bases at J; junction bases unmatched: 19. CDR3 nucleotides: TGCAGCGTTCCTCCTATAACCGGGACAGGGTATTATTATGAGCAGTTCTTC. Its translation: CSVPPITGTGYYYEQFF.

This clone was seen a handful of times. The chain links TRBV6-5 to TRBJ1-5, with unresolved D. The CDR3 consists of 13 residues. V lost 0 bases to trimming and J lost 7 bases, with 7 bases between them. Germline loops: CDR1 MNHEY, CDR2 SVGAGI. The CDR3, as DNA: TGTGCCAGCAGTTACTCCGAGGGACAGCCCCAGCATTTT. Its translation is CASSYSEGQPQHF.

The V gene is TRBV10-1, the J gene TRBJ2-3, with 11 bases lining up with TRBD2. Looked up from germline, CDR1 is WNHNN and CDR2 is SYGVQD (reference sequence). The CDR3 contains 15 residues. V trimming: 8 bases; J trimming: 6 bases; junction bases outside the gene matches: 10. The CDR3 reads CASSSTSGSRDTQYF. The CDR3 DNA reads as TGCGCCAGCTCTTCTACTAGCGGGAGCCGGGATACGCAGTATTTT.

This clone has only a few counts. The chain employs TRBV15 and TRBJ1-1, with a tentative D call TRBD1 (6 bases). Trimming removed 5 bases at V and 6 bases at J, with 19 bases between. The CDR3 is 15 amino acids. Germline V gene lookup returns CDR1 LNHNV and CDR2 YYDKDF (reference sequence). The CDR3 is CATSDGGGRGSEAFF. The CDR3 bases are TGTGCCACCAGCGACGGGGGGGGGCGCGGGTCTGAAGCTTTCTTT.

This clone was observed a few times. The chain links TRBV2 to TRBJ2-3, with D unresolved. Germline V lookup: CDR1 SNHLY, CDR2 FYNNEI. CDR3 length: 17 amino acids. Trimming removed 2 bases at V and 2 bases at J, with 17 bases between. Written as DNA, the CDR3 is TGTGCCAGCAGTGAACCGTCTGATGGCGGATACACAGATACGCAGTATTTT. Protein product: CASSEPSDGGYTDTQYF.

The chain has TRBV7-3 and TRBJ1-1; D perhaps matches TRBD1 (6 bases). CDR1 is SGHTA, CDR2 FQGTGA, per germline. The CDR3 runs to 14 residues. Between the trimmed V and J ends, which lost 7 bases and 3 bases, there was a span of 15 bases. In DNA, the CDR3 is TGTGCCAGCACCGACTACAGGGCCCACACTGAAGCTTTCTTT. Encoded protein: CASTDYRAHTEAFF.

This clone was detected a few times. V and J are TRBV10-3 and TRBJ1-1; TRBD1 agrees at 7 bases. Germline values: CDR1 ENHRY, CDR2 SYGVKD. The CDR3 is made up of 16 amino acids. Trimming took 0 bases from V and 0 from J; bases not matched to a gene: 4. The CDR3 coding sequence is TGTGCCATCAGTGAGTCCCGGACAGGAGTGAACACTGAAGCTTTCTTT. This codes for CAISESRTGVNTEAFF.

This clone turned up a few times. V and J are TRBV9 and TRBJ2-1; 9 nucleotides line up with TRBD2. The CDR3 extends over 15 amino acids. The ends lost 0 bases at V and 7 bases at J; junction bases unmatched: 5. Germline V gene data show CDR1 as SGDLS and CDR2 as YYNGEE. CDR3 in amino acids: CASSVATTSGNEQFF. DNA for the CDR3: TGTGCCAGCAGCGTAGCTACAACTAGCGGGAATGAGCAGTTCTTC.

The V and J genes are TRBV2 and TRBJ2-2; D unresolved. This CDR3 has 12 amino acids. V dropped 6 bases and J dropped 6 bases, with 8 bases sitting between them. Per the germline V gene, CDR1 is SNHLY and CDR2 is FYNNEI. CDR3 sequence reads: CASREYPGELFF. The CDR3 DNA sequence: TGTGCCAGCAGGGAGTACCCCGGGGAGCTGTTTTTT.

The chain employs TRBV6-1 and TRBJ1-5, with D maybe TRBD1 (5 bases). The germline CDR1 and CDR2 sequences are MNHNS and SASEGT. The CDR3 is made up of 11 amino acids. Trimming pared 8 bases from V and 7 bases from J, leaving 9 bases between. CDR3 DNA: TGTGCCAGCTCTGGGGCCCAGCCCCAGCATTTT. Translation: CASSGAQPQHF.

The V gene is TRBV28, the J gene TRBJ1-1; D ambiguous. This CDR3 has 15 residues. Trimming cost V 3 bases and J 6 bases, with 17 bases left between them. Germline loops: CDR1 MDHEN, CDR2 SYDVKM. CDR3 loop: CASSFSPPRIAEAFF. The CDR3 nucleotides are TGTGCCAGCAGTTTTTCCCCCCCGAGAATCGCTGAAGCTTTCTTT.

This clone has more than one count but fewer than ten. The chain links TRBV12-5 to TRBJ2-7; tentative D call: TRBD2 (5 bases). V was trimmed by 2 bases and J by 3 bases, leaving 14 bases between them. Germline assignment: CDR1 LGHNT and CDR2 FRNRAP. The CDR3 covers 15 residues. CDR3 protein: CASGLFPDWDYEQYF. CDR3 sequence (DNA): TGTGCTAGTGGTTTGTTCCCGGACTGGGACTACGAGCAGTACTTC. The full variable domain, rest sourced from reference TRBV12-5 and TRBJ2-7, is DARVTQTPRHKVTEMGQEVTMRCQPILGHNTVFWYRQTMMQGLELLAYFRNRAPLDDSGMPKDRFSAEMPDATLATLKIQPSEPRDSAVYFCASGLFPDWDYEQYFGPGTRLTVT.

V usage is TRBV28 and J usage is TRBJ2-2, with 7 positions matching TRBD2. CDR1 MDHEN and CDR2 SYDVKM come from the germline V gene. CDR3 size: 16 residues. V shed 3 bases, J shed 2 bases, and the junction held 6 bases outside the gene matches. The CDR3 is CASSFGGRGNTGELFF. In DNA, the CDR3 is TGTGCCAGCAGTTTTGGGGGGAGGGGTAACACCGGGGAGCTGTTTTTT.

The chain has TRBV11-3 and TRBJ1-1; D might be TRBD1 (5 bases). V was trimmed by 8 bases and J by 3 bases, leaving 16 bases between them. In germline, CDR1 is SGHNT, CDR2 YENEEA. CDR3 length: 14 residues. The CDR3 coding sequence is TGTGCCAGCGCCCAGGGTTTTGAGGACACTGAAGCTTTCTTT. This translates into CASAQGFEDTEAFF. Together with reference TRBV11-3 and TRBJ1-1, the CDR3 gives the full variable domain: EAGVVQSPRYKIIEKKQPVAFWCNPISGHNTLYWYLQNLGQGPELLIRYENEEAVDDSQLPKDRFSAERLKGVDSTLKIQPAELGDSAVYLCASAQGFEDTEAFFGQGTRLTVV.

This clone was counted a few times. CDR3 in amino acids: CASSRDIGNQPQHF. Written as DNA, the CDR3 is TGTGCCAGCAGCCGAGACATCGGCAATCAGCCCCAGCATTTT. The rearrangement joins TRBV27 to TRBJ1-5; no clear D. Trimming shortened V by 6 bases and J by 2 bases, and 11 bases separated the two germline ends. Per germline, CDR1 MNHEY and CDR2 SMNVEV (reference sequence). The CDR3 spans 14 residues.

V gene TRBV19 combines with J gene TRBJ2-3; TRBD2 aligns across 7 bases. The germline gives CDR1 LNHDA, CDR2 SQIVND (reference sequence). The CDR3 is made up of 11 amino acids. The ends lost 8 bases at V and 5 bases at J; junction bases unmatched: 1. This chain's CDR3 is CASGGGDTQYF. In nucleotides, the CDR3 is TGTGCCAGTGGGGGGGGAGATACGCAGTATTTT.